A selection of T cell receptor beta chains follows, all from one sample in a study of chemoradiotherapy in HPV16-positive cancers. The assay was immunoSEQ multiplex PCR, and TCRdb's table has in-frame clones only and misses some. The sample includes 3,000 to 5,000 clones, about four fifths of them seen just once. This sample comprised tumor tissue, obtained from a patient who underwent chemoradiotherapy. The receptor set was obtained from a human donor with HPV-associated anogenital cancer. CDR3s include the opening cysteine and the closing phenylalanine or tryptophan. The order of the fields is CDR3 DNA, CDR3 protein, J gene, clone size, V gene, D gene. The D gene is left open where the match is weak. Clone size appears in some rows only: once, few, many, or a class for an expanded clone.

CDR3 DNA: TGTGCCAGCAGCTTTCGACTAGCGGGGGAGGTTGTGGACGAGCAGTACTTC
CDR3 protein: CASSFRLAGEVVDEQYF
J gene: TRBJ2-7
clone size: few
V gene: TRBV5-5
D gene: TRBD2

CDR3 DNA: TGTGCCAGTAGTAGGGACAGGCGATCGAACACTGAAGCTTTCTTT
CDR3 protein: CASSRDRRSNTEAFF
J gene: TRBJ1-1
clone size: .
V gene: TRBV19
D gene: TRBD1

CDR3 DNA: TGCGGCGCAGGGCTGATGAACACTGAAGCTTTCTTT
CDR3 protein: CGAGLMNTEAFF
J gene: TRBJ1-1
clone size: .
V gene: TRBV10-2
D gene: .

CDR3 DNA: TGTGCCAGCCGACCCGGACAGGTTTATCATGAGCAGTTCTTC
CDR3 protein: CASRPGQVYHEQFF
J gene: TRBJ2-1
clone size: .
V gene: TRBV27
D gene: TRBD1

CDR3 DNA: TGTGCCAGCAGCTTAACTGAAGAGGAGACCCAGTACTTC
CDR3 protein: CASSLTEEETQYF
J gene: TRBJ2-5
clone size: once
V gene: TRBV7-9
D gene: .

CDR3 DNA: TGTGCCAGTAGTATAGTTTCAGGCTATGGCTACACCTTC
CDR3 protein: CASSIVSGYGYTF
J gene: TRBJ1-2
clone size: .
V gene: TRBV19
D gene: .

CDR3 DNA: TGTGCCAGCTCACCACCGGATTTCCAACCCCTCCACTTT
CDR3 protein: CASSPPDFQPLHF
J gene: TRBJ1-6
clone size: .
V gene: TRBV18
D gene: .

CDR3 DNA: TGCGCCAGCAGCCAAGATACGAGGGGGGGGCAGTACTTC
CDR3 protein: CASSQDTRGGQYF
J gene: TRBJ2-7
clone size: .
V gene: TRBV4-1
D gene: .

CDR3 DNA: TGTGCCAGCAGCCCCGGGACTTTCTCCTACAATGAGCAGTTCTTC
CDR3 protein: CASSPGTFSYNEQFF
J gene: TRBJ2-1
clone size: .
V gene: TRBV7-3
D gene: .

CDR3 DNA: TGTGCCAGCAGTGAACAAGCGGGGGGGCAAGATACGCAGTATTTT
CDR3 protein: CASSEQAGGQDTQYF
J gene: TRBJ2-3
clone size: .
V gene: TRBV6-1
D gene: TRBD2

CDR3 DNA: TGTGCCAGCAGCCGTCCGGGGAATTCACCCCTCCACTTT
CDR3 protein: CASSRPGNSPLHF
J gene: TRBJ1-6
clone size: .
V gene: TRBV7-9
D gene: .

CDR3 DNA: TGTGCCAGCAGTTTAAATTCGGGAAACACCATATATTTT
CDR3 protein: CASSLNSGNTIYF
J gene: TRBJ1-3
clone size: .
V gene: TRBV27
D gene: .

CDR3 DNA: TGTGCCAGCAGTGAAGCCGACGGGGGGCCTTACGAGCAGTACTTC
CDR3 protein: CASSEADGGPYEQYF
J gene: TRBJ2-7
clone size: few
V gene: TRBV6-1
D gene: .

CDR3 DNA: TGTGCCAGCAGTTACAGACTGGATCAGCCCCAGCATTTT
CDR3 protein: CASSYRLDQPQHF
J gene: TRBJ1-5
clone size: .
V gene: TRBV6-5
D gene: .

CDR3 DNA: TGTGCCAGCATTCGGCAGGACGGCTACACCTTC
CDR3 protein: CASIRQDGYTF
J gene: TRBJ1-2
clone size: .
V gene: TRBV2
D gene: .

CDR3 DNA: TGTGCCAGCAGTCCTCGGCGGATTAGGAACACCGGGGAGCTGTTTTTT
CDR3 protein: CASSPRRIRNTGELFF
J gene: TRBJ2-2
clone size: .
V gene: TRBV28
D gene: .

CDR3 DNA: TGTGCCAGCAGCTCCTTACGGGATACGCAGTATTTT
CDR3 protein: CASSSLRDTQYF
J gene: TRBJ2-3
clone size: .
V gene: TRBV11-2
D gene: .

CDR3 DNA: TGTGCCAGCAGTGCTGTTGGCGGAAATCAGCCCCAGCATTTT
CDR3 protein: CASSAVGGNQPQHF
J gene: TRBJ1-5
clone size: .
V gene: TRBV2
D gene: .

CDR3 DNA: TGCGCCAGCAGCTTGGATGACAGGCTGAACACTGAAGCTTTCTTT
CDR3 protein: CASSLDDRLNTEAFF
J gene: TRBJ1-1
clone size: .
V gene: TRBV5-1
D gene: .

CDR3 DNA: TGCAGCGTTGTCCCGGGGAGCCAGAACACTGAAGCTTTCTTT
CDR3 protein: CSVVPGSQNTEAFF
J gene: TRBJ1-1
clone size: .
V gene: TRBV29-1
D gene: .

CDR3 DNA: TGTGCCAGCAGTGCTGGGACAGACTCCGGGTATGGCTACACCTTC
CDR3 protein: CASSAGTDSGYGYTF
J gene: TRBJ1-2
clone size: .
V gene: TRBV6-4
D gene: TRBD1

CDR3 DNA: TGTGCCAGCAGCGTACCCCGGCCCGGGGAGCTGTTTTTT
CDR3 protein: CASSVPRPGELFF
J gene: TRBJ2-2
clone size: .
V gene: TRBV9
D gene: .

CDR3 DNA: TGCGCCAGCAGCCAAGGACAGCAACTCTATGGCTACACCTTC
CDR3 protein: CASSQGQQLYGYTF
J gene: TRBJ1-2
clone size: few
V gene: TRBV4-3
D gene: .

CDR3 DNA: TGTGCCAGAAGGTCAAGTAGACAAAGTCGGGCCAACGTCCTGACTTTC
CDR3 protein: CARRSSRQSRANVLTF
J gene: TRBJ2-6
clone size: .
V gene: TRBV7-5
D gene: .

CDR3 DNA: TGTGCCAGCAGCCTTAAATCGGACACACTAAGCTCCTACGAGCAGTACTTC
CDR3 protein: CASSLKSDTLSSYEQYF
J gene: TRBJ2-7
clone size: .
V gene: TRBV5-6
D gene: .

CDR3 DNA: TGTGCCAGCAGTCTAGCGGGAGACTCCTACAATGAGCAGTTCTTC
CDR3 protein: CASSLAGDSYNEQFF
J gene: TRBJ2-1
clone size: once
V gene: TRBV7-8
D gene: TRBD2

CDR3 DNA: TGTGCCAGCAGCGTAGGGGGCACCGGGGAGCTGTTTTTT
CDR3 protein: CASSVGGTGELFF
J gene: TRBJ2-2
clone size: .
V gene: TRBV9
D gene: .

CDR3 DNA: TGCGCCAGCAGCTGGGGACTAGCGACCTACGAGCAGTACTTC
CDR3 protein: CASSWGLATYEQYF
J gene: TRBJ2-7
clone size: .
V gene: TRBV5-1
D gene: TRBD2